In its sample, the clone carrying this T cell receptor (beta chain) was seen once. No antigen is known for it. It was with a sample-barcoded 5' primer and a J-beta primer mix that a second PCR of roughly 6 to 12 cycles was run. MiXCR, run by TCRdb on the 5' RACE reads, gives a single entry per CDR3 protein. The data contain over 1,500,000 distinct CDR3 sequences, roughly 50% of them singletons. This record comes from a study of blood T cells in healthy people across ages. V was trimmed by 1 base and J by 3 bases, leaving 10 bases between them. CDR1 is SNHLY and CDR2 is FYNNEI in the germline V gene. The CDR3 is 15 amino acids. Findings and caveats of the study: Researchers deemed the diversity estimates from one million T cells underestimates.

The TCR comes from a woman between 35 and 50 years old in good health. V and J are TRBV2 and TRBJ2-1, with a tentative D call TRBD2 (6 bases). The material sequenced was blood. The CDR3 loop reads CASSEVNGGYNEQFF. DNA of the CDR3: TGTGCCAGCAGTGAAGTGAACGGGGGCTACAATGAGCAGTTCTTC.